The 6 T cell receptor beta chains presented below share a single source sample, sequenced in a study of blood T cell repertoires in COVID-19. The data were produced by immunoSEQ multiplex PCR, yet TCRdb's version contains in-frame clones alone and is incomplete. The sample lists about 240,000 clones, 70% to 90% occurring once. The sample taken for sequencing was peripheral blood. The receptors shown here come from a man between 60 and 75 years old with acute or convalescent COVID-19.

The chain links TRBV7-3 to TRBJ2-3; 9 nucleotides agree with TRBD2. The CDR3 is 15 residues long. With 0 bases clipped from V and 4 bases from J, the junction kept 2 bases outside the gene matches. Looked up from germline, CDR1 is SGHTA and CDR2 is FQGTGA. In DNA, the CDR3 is TGTGCCAGCAGCTTAACTAGCGGGAGACCAGATACGCAGTATTTT. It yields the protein CASSLTSGRPDTQYF.

The CDR3 loop reads CASSPDRDLSGANVLTF. CDR3 in DNA: TGTGCCAGCAGTCCGGACAGGGATCTCTCTGGGGCCAACGTCCTGACTTTC. The chain employs TRBV28 and TRBJ2-6; 8 bases are shared with TRBD1. Unmatched junction bases numbered 6, after V lost 5 bases and J lost 0 bases. This CDR3 spans 17 amino acids. CDR1 and CDR2 (germline): MDHEN, SYDVKM.

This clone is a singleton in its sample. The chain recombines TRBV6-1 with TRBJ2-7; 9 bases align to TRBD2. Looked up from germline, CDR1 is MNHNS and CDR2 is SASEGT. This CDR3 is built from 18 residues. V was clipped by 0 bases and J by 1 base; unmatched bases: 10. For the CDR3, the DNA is TGTGCCAGCAGTGAAGCGGGCGGGAGGGCCGTCAGATCCTACGAGCAGTACTTC. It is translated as CASSEAGGRAVRSYEQYF.

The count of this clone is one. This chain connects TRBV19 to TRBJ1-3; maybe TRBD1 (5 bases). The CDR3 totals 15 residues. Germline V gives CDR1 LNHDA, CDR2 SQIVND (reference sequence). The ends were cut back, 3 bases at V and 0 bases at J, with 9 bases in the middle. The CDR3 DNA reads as TGTGCCAGTAGTATCGACAGTAACTCTGGAAACACCATATATTTT. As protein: CASSIDSNSGNTIYF.

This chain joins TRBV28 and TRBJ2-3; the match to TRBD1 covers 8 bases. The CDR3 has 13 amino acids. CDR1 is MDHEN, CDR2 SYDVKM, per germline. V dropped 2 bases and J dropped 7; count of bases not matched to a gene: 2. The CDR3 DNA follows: TGTGCCAGCAGTTTAGACAGGGGAAATACGCAGTATTTT. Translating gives CASSLDRGNTQYF.

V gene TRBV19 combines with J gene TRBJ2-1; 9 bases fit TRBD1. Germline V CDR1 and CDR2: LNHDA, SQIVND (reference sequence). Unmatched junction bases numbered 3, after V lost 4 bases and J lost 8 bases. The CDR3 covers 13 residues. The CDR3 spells CASSRDRVHEQFF. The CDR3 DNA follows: TGTGCCAGTAGTAGGGACAGGGTCCATGAGCAGTTCTTC.